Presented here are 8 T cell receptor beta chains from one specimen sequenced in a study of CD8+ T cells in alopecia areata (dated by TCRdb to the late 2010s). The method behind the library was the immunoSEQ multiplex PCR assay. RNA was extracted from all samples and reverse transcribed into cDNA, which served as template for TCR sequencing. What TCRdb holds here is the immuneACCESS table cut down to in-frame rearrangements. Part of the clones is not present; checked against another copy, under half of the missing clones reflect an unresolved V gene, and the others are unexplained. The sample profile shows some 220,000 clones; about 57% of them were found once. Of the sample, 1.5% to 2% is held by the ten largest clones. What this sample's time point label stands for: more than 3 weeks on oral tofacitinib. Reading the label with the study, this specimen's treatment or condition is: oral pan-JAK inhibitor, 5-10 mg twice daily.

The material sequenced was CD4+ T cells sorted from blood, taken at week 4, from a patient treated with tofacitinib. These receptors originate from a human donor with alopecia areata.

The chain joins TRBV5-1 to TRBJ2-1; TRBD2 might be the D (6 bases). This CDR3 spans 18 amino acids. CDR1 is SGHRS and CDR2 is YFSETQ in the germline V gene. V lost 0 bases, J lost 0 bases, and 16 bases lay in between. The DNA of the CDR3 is TGCGCCAGCAGCTTGGGGTCTGGGACTCAGAGCTCCTACAATGAGCAGTTCTTC. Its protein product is CASSLGSGTQSSYNEQFF.

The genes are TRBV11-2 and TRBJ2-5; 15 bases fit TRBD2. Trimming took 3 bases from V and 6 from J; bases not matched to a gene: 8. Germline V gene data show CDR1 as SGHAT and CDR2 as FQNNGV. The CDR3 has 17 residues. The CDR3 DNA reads TGTGCCAGCAGCTTGGGACTAGCGGGGGGCCTCGGGAAGACCCAGTACTTC. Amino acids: CASSLGLAGGLGKTQYF.

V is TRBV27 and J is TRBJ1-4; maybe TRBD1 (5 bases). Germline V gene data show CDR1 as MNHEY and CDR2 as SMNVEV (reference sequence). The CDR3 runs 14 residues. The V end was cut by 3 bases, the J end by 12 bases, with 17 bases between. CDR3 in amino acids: CASSFGYGGSELFF. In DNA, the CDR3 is TGTGCCAGCAGTTTTGGGTATGGGGGGAGCGAACTGTTTTTT. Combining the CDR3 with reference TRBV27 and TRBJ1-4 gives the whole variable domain EAQVTQNPRYLITVTGKKLTVTCSQNMNHEYMSWYRQDPGLGLRQIYYSMNVEVTDKGDVPEGYKVSRKEKRNFPLILESPSPNQTSLYFCASSFGYGGSELFFGSGTQLSVL.

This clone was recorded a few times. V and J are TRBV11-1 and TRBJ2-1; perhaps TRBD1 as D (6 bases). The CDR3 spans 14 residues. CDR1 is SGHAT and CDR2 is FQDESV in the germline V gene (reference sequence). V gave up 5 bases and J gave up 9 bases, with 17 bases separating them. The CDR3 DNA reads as TGTGCCAGCAGCCCCAACAGGGATTGGGGTGAGCAGTTCTTC. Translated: CASSPNRDWGEQFF. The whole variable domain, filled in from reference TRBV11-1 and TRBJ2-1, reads EAEVAQSPRYKITEKSQAVAFWCDPISGHATLYWYRQILGQGPELLVQFQDESVVDDSQLPKDRFSAERLKGVDSTLKIQPAELGDSAMYLCASSPNRDWGEQFFGPGTRLTVL.

The CDR3 protein is CASSLGPARNTEAFF. The CDR3, as DNA: TGCGCCAGCAGCTTGGGCCCTGCAAGGAACACTGAAGCTTTCTTT. This chain links TRBV5-1 with TRBJ1-1; D is undetermined. Trimming left V 0 bases short and J 1 base short, with 10 bases between. Germline V gene data show CDR1 as SGHRS and CDR2 as YFSETQ. CDR3 length equals 15 residues.

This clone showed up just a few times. For the CDR3, the DNA is TGTGCCAGCAGTTTAACCGTCGTCACTGAAGCTTTCTTT. This translates into CASSLTVVTEAFF. This rearrangement joins TRBV27 to TRBJ1-1; no reliable D call. V lost 2 bases and J lost 4, with 8 bases in between. Per germline, CDR1 MNHEY and CDR2 SMNVEV (reference sequence). The CDR3 extends over 13 amino acids.

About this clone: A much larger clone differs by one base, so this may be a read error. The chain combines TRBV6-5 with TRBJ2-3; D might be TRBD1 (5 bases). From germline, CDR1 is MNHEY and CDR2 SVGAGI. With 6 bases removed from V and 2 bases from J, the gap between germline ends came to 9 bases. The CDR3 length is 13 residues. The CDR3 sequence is CASRSTDTDTQYF. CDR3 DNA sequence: TGTGCCAGCAGATCGACAGACACAGATACGCAGTATTTT.

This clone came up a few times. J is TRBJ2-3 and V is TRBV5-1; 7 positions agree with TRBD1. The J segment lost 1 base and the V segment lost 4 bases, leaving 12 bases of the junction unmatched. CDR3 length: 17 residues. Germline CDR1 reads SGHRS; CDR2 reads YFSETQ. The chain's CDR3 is CASSLGKPGGGTDTQYF. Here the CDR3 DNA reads TGCGCCAGCAGCCTCGGAAAGCCAGGGGGTGGCACAGATACGCAGTATTTT.